One and the same sample provided the 19 T cell receptor beta chains below, sequenced in a study of CD8 T cells in Susac syndrome. Reverse transcription of about 0.5 to 1 ug RNA was carried out with random hexamers. TCRdb called the immunoSEQ multiplex PCR reads again in MiXCR, with one record for every CDR3 protein. This sample has some 210,000 distinct CDR3 sequences, with 85% to 95% found just once. Sequenced sample: CD4+ T cells from PBMCs. The source is a human donor with Susac syndrome.

This chain links TRBV28 with TRBJ1-3, with D tentatively TRBD1 (6 bases). Per germline, CDR1 MDHEN and CDR2 SYDVKM. Between the trimmed V and J ends, which lost 2 bases and 2 bases, there was a span of 7 bases. CDR3 length: 14 amino acids. The CDR3 region is CASSLQGPGNTIYF. The CDR3 nucleotides are TGTGCCAGCAGTTTACAGGGGCCTGGAAACACCATATATTTT.

V is TRBV3-1 and J is TRBJ1-2; D uncertain. The V and J ends lost 3 bases and 4 bases respectively, with 15 bases between them. Per germline, CDR1 LGHDT and CDR2 YNNKEL (reference sequence). The CDR3 covers 15 residues. The CDR3 protein is CASSQGIASFYGYTF. CDR3 nucleotides: TGTGCCAGCAGCCAGGGGATAGCATCCTTCTATGGCTACACCTTC. Looking up the rest from reference TRBV3-1 and TRBJ1-2 gives the full variable domain: DTAVSQTPKYLVTQMGNDKSIKCEQNLGHDTMYWYKQDSKKFLKIMFSYNNKELIINETVPNRFSPKSPDKAHLNLHINSLELGDSAVYFCASSQGIASFYGYTFGSGTRLTVV.

J is TRBJ1-1 and V is TRBV25-1; the D gene is possibly TRBD1 (6 bases). Germline V gene data show CDR1 as MGHDK and CDR2 as SYGVNS. The V gene lost 6 bases and the J gene lost 5 bases, with 13 bases spanning the gap. This CDR3 is built from 13 residues. CDR3 DNA sequence: TGTGCCAGCAGGGTACAGGGAGAAACTGAAGCTTTCTTT. It yields the protein CASRVQGETEAFF.

This sequence joins TRBV28 and TRBJ1-2; unclear D gene. Trimming pared 11 bases from V and 2 bases from J, leaving 9 bases between. CDR1 is MDHEN and CDR2 is SYDVKM in the germline V gene. The CDR3 contains 11 residues. DNA of the CDR3: TGTGCCGGTGGGAAAAACTATGGCTACACCTTC. Translation: CAGGKNYGYTF.

V is TRBV5-1 and J is TRBJ2-1; D call uncertain. This CDR3 comprises 15 residues. Germline V gives CDR1 SGHRS, CDR2 YFSETQ. V was shortened by 0 bases and J by 2 bases, with 9 bases between the two germline ends. This CDR3 is CASSLARHPYNEQFF. The CDR3, as DNA: TGCGCCAGCAGCTTGGCCCGGCATCCCTACAATGAGCAGTTCTTC. The complete variable domain, with remaining parts taken from reference TRBV5-1 and TRBJ2-1, reads KAGVTQTPRYLIKTRGQQVTLSCSPISGHRSVSWYQQTPGQGLQFLFEYFSETQRNKGNFPGRFSGRQFSNSRSEMNVSTLELGDSALYLCASSLARHPYNEQFFGPGTRLTVL.

The chain combines TRBV3-1 with TRBJ1-1; D possibly corresponds to TRBD1 (5 bases). Looked up from germline, CDR1 is LGHDT and CDR2 is YNNKEL (reference sequence). CDR3 length equals 14 residues. V was shortened by 1 base and J by 4 bases, with 10 bases between the two germline ends. The CDR3 DNA reads TGTGCCAGCAGCCAAGTACAGGAAGGCACTGAAGCTTTCTTT. This translates into CASSQVQEGTEAFF.

This chain connects TRBV4-3 to TRBJ1-2; 9 nucleotides align to TRBD1. The CDR3 has 15 amino acids. V shed 0 bases, J shed 6 bases, and the junction held 5 bases outside the gene matches. CDR1 is LGHNA and CDR2 is YSLEER in the germline V gene. The CDR3 loop is CASSQDLGQGDGYTF. CDR3 coding DNA: TGCGCCAGCAGCCAAGACCTGGGACAGGGTGATGGCTACACCTTC.

The chain joins TRBV19 to TRBJ2-4, with a possible D match to TRBD2 (6 bases). V gave up 5 bases and J gave up 7 bases, with 18 bases separating them. In germline, CDR1 is LNHDA, CDR2 SQIVND (reference sequence). This CDR3 region has 15 residues. CDR3 coding DNA: TGTGCCAGTAGTCCGACACCTAGCGAGGGGAACATTCAGTACTTC. Its protein product is CASSPTPSEGNIQYF.

The chain combines TRBV6-1 with TRBJ2-2; a weak D match, TRBD2 (6 bases). The V gene lost 7 bases and the J gene lost 6 bases, with 21 bases spanning the gap. The CDR3 is made up of 16 amino acids. From germline, CDR1 is MNHNS and CDR2 SASEGT. The CDR3 protein is CASTRVGGIKAGELFF. CDR3 DNA: TGTGCCAGCACCCGAGTGGGGGGAATAAAAGCCGGGGAGCTGTTTTTT.

The chain employs TRBV5-1 and TRBJ2-1; D is uncertain. CDR3 size: 11 residues. V dropped 2 bases and J dropped 6 bases, with 3 bases sitting between them. Looked up from germline, CDR1 is SGHRS and CDR2 is YFSETQ. CDR3: CASSLSNEQFF. The DNA for the CDR3 is TGCGCCAGCAGCTTAAGCAATGAGCAGTTCTTC.

CDR3 DNA sequence: TGCGCCAGCAGCACACAAGGTACGTGGGCTGAAGCTTTCTTT. Protein: CASSTQGTWAEAFF. The chain links TRBV5-1 to TRBJ1-1; the D is unclear. V was shortened by 4 bases and J by 6 bases, with 16 bases between the two germline ends. The CDR3 is made up of 14 amino acids. Germline V gives CDR1 SGHRS, CDR2 YFSETQ.

The chain couples TRBV5-6 to TRBJ1-2; tentatively, D is TRBD1 (5 bases). Germline CDR1 reads SGHDT; CDR2 reads YYEEEE. CDR3 length: 12 amino acids. V lost 3 bases and J lost 7, with 10 bases in between. This chain's CDR3 is CASSSGRSGYTF. DNA for the CDR3: TGTGCCAGCAGCTCAGGGAGGTCTGGCTACACCTTC.

This clonotype appeared a single time. This chain joins TRBV5-4 and TRBJ1-1; D may be TRBD1 (5 bases). Germline V gene lookup returns CDR1 SGHNT and CDR2 YYREEE (reference sequence). The CDR3 consists of 16 residues. The V and J ends lost 4 bases and 5 bases respectively, with 21 bases between them. This CDR3 reads CASSPENYGGGTEAFF. CDR3 nucleotides: TGTGCCAGCAGCCCTGAAAACTACGGGGGAGGTACTGAAGCTTTCTTT.

V is TRBV29-1 and J is TRBJ1-2; D gene ambiguous. CDR1 and CDR2 (germline): SQVTM, ANQGSEA. V lost 3 bases, J lost 4 bases, and 9 bases lay in between. This CDR3 comprises 12 residues. The chain's CDR3 is CSVEGQPYGYTF. CDR3 DNA sequence: TGCAGCGTTGAGGGCCAGCCCTATGGCTACACCTTC.

This sequence joins TRBV20-1 and TRBJ2-1, with 8 bases matching TRBD2. The CDR3 extends over 15 amino acids. Germline V gene data show CDR1 as DFQATT and CDR2 as SNEGSKA (reference sequence). With V trimmed by 6 bases and J by 3 bases, 10 bases remained unmatched. The chain's CDR3 is CSARSGTRGYNEQFF. CDR3 in DNA: TGCAGTGCGAGGTCCGGGACTAGAGGCTACAATGAGCAGTTCTTC.

Only a few counts were recorded for this clonotype. The chain uses TRBV5-6 and TRBJ2-3, with D possibly being TRBD1 (5 bases). The V end was cut by 2 bases, the J end by 1 base, with 8 bases between. This CDR3 comprises 14 residues. The germline gives CDR1 SGHDT, CDR2 YYEEEE. The chain's CDR3 is CASSLGHRTDTQYF. Written as DNA, the CDR3 is TGTGCCAGCAGCTTAGGACACCGCACAGATACGCAGTATTTT. The whole variable domain, filled in from reference TRBV5-6 and TRBJ2-3, reads DAGVTQSPTHLIKTRGQQVTLRCSPKSGHDTVSWYQQALGQGPQFIFQYYEEEERQRGNFPDRFSGHQFPNYSSELNVNALLLGDSALYLCASSLGHRTDTQYFGPGTRLTVL.

The chain uses TRBV20-1 and TRBJ1-2, with 10 positions matching TRBD1. Germline trimming cut 6 bases from V and 6 bases from J; bases unmatched to any gene: 13. CDR1 and CDR2 (germline): DFQATT, SNEGSKA (reference sequence). The CDR3 runs to 15 residues. The CDR3 DNA follows: TGCAGTGCCGAGACCCCGGGACAGGGGAATAATGGCTACACCTTC. It encodes CSAETPGQGNNGYTF.

The chain recombines TRBV30 with TRBJ2-5; 7 bases agree with TRBD1. The trim removed 0 bases at V and 4 bases at J, leaving 11 bases unmatched. CDR1 is GTSNPN, CDR2 SVGIG, per germline (reference sequence). This CDR3 comprises 16 residues. This CDR3 is CAWSVLATGPRETQYF. The CDR3 DNA follows: TGTGCCTGGAGTGTACTGGCGACAGGGCCCCGAGAGACCCAGTACTTC.

This clonotype showed up just once. V usage is TRBV6-5 and J usage is TRBJ1-6; D call uncertain. Germline V gene sequence: CDR1 MNHEY, CDR2 SVGAGI. This CDR3 is 15 amino acids long. V was clipped by 0 bases and J by 2 bases, with 5 bases between them. DNA for the CDR3: TGTGCCAGCAGTTACTCAGATCCCTATAATTCACCCCTCCACTTT. Residues: CASSYSDPYNSPLHF.